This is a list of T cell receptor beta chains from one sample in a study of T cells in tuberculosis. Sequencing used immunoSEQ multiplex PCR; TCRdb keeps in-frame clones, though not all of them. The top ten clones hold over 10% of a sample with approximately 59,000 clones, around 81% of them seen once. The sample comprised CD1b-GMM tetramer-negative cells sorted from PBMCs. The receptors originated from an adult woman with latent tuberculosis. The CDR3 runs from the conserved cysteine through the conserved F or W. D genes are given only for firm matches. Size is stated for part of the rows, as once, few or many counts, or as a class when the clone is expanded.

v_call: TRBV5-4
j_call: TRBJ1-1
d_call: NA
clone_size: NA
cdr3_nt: TGTGCCAGCAGCTTGGAGCCAGGGGCGGTGAACACTGAAGCTTTCTTT
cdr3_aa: CASSLEPGAVNTEAFF

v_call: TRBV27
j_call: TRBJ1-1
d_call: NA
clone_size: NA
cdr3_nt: TGTGCCAGCGGGAGGGCCAGGGGCGCTGAAGCTTTCTTT
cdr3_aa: CASGRARGAEAFF

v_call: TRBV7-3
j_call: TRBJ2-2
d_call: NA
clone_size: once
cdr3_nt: TGTGCCAGCAGCCGGACTGGAACCCCCGGGGAGCTGTTTTTT
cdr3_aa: CASSRTGTPGELFF

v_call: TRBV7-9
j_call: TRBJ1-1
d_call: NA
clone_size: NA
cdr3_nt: TGTGCCAGCAGCCGACGCGACAGGAACACTGAAGCTTTCTTT
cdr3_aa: CASSRRDRNTEAFF

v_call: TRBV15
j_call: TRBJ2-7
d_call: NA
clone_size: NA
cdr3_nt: TGTGCCACCAGCAGAGATCCTCGGGGGGAGCAGTACTTC
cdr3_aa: CATSRDPRGEQYF

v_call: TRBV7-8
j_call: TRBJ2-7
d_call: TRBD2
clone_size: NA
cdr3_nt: TGTGCCAGCAGCTTAGGGGGAGGGTTCGAGCAGTACTTC
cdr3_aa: CASSLGGGFEQYF

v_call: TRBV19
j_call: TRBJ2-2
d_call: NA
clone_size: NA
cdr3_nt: TGTGCCAGTAGAAGTGGGCTCTTCACCGGGGAGCTGTTTTTT
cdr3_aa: CASRSGLFTGELFF

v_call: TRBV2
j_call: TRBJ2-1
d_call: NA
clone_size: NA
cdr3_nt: TGTGCCAGCAGTTTTGTGGGAGCTGCCGGGAATGAGCAGTTCTTC
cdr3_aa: CASSFVGAAGNEQFF

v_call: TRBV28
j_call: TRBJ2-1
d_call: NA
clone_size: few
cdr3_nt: TGTGCCAGCAGCGACTTCGGACTCATCTCCTACAATGAGCAGTTCTTC
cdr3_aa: CASSDFGLISYNEQFF

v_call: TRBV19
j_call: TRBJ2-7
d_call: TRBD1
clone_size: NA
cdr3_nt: TGTGCCAGTAGCATATCCGGGACAGCCTACGAGCAGTACTTC
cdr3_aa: CASSISGTAYEQYF

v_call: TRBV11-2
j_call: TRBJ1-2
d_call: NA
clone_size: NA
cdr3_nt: TGTGCCAGCAGCCTCACAGGGCTCTATGGCTACACCTTC
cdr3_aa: CASSLTGLYGYTF

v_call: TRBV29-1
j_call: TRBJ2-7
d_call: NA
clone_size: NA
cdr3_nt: TGCAGCGTTGCTGAGAGCTCCTACGAGCAGTACTTC
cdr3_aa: CSVAESSYEQYF

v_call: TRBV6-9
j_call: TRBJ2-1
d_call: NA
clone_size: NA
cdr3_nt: TGTGCCAGCAGTTATACGCGGACAGAGGAGCAGTTCTTC
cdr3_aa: CASSYTRTEEQFF

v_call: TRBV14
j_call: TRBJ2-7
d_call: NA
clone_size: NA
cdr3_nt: TGTGCCAGCAGCCAAGTGAGGGAGCCGAGCTCCTACGAGCAGTACTTC
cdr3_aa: CASSQVREPSSYEQYF

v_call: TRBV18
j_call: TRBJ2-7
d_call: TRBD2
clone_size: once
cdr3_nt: TGTGCCAGCTCACCGAGACTAGCGGCGAGCTCCTACGAGCAGTACTTC
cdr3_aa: CASSPRLAASSYEQYF

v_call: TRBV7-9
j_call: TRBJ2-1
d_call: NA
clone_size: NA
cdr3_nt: TGTGCCAGCAGCTTAGTTTTTGCGGGGAATGAGCAGTTCTTC
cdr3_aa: CASSLVFAGNEQFF

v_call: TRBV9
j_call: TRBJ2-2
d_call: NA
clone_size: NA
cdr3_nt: TGTGCCAGCAGCGTAGGGCACCGCACCGGGGAGCTGTTTTTT
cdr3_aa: CASSVGHRTGELFF

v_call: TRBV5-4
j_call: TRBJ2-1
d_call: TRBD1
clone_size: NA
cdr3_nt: TGTGCCAGCAGCCCCGGACAGGCCTACAATGAGCAGTTCTTC
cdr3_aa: CASSPGQAYNEQFF

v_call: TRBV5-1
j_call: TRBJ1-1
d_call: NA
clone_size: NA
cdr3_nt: TGCGCCAGCAGCTTGGACCTTCTGGGGAGCACTGAAGCTTTCTTT
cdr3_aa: CASSLDLLGSTEAFF

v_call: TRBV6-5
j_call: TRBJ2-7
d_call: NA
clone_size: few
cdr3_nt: TGTGCCAGCAGAGACCGGGGGAAACCGAGCGAGCAGTACTTC
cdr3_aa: CASRDRGKPSEQYF

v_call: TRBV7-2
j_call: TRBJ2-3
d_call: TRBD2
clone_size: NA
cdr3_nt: TGTGCCAGCAGCTTAGCCCCCCGTAGCGGGGGGGCCGTAGCTACAGATACGCAGTATTTT
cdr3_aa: CASSLAPRSGGAVATDTQYF

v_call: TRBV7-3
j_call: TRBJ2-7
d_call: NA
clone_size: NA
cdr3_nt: TGTGCCAGCAGCTTATACCAGGGCCCCTACGAGCAGTACTTC
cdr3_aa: CASSLYQGPYEQYF

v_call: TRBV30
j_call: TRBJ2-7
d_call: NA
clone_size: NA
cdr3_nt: TGTGCCTGGACCCGGAGGGGTCCCGGCATCCACGAGCAGTACTTC
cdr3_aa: CAWTRRGPGIHEQYF

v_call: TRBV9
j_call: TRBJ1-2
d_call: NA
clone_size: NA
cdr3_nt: TGTGCCAGCAGCCCCCAGCAGCGGGGGGCCTATGGCTACACCTTC
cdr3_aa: CASSPQQRGAYGYTF

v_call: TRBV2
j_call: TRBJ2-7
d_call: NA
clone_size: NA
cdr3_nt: TGTGCCAGCAACCGGGGGGCGCGGGTGGAGCAGTACTTC
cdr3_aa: CASNRGARVEQYF

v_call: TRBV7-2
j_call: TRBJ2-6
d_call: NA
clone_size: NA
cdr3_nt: TGTGCCAGCAGCCTGTCGGGGAACTCTGGGGCCAACGTCCTGACTTTC
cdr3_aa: CASSLSGNSGANVLTF

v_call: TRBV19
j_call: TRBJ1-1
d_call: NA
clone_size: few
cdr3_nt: TGTGCCAGTAGTTCAGCCACAGGATCCATGAACACTGAAGCTTTCTTT
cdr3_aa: CASSSATGSMNTEAFF

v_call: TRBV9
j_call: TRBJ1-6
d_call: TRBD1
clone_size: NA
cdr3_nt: TGTGCCAGCAGCCCCCGGGAAGGGGGCATATCACCCCTCCACTTT
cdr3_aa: CASSPREGGISPLHF

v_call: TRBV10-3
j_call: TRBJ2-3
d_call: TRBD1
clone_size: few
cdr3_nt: TGTGCCATCAGTGAGCGAGGGGGCAGGGGCACAGATACGCAGTATTTT
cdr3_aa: CAISERGGRGTDTQYF

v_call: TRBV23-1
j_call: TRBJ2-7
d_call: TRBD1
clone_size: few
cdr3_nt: TGCGCCAGCAGTCAGTCGAACCACCTCTACAGGGGACACTACGAGCAGTACTTC
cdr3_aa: CASSQSNHLYRGHYEQYF

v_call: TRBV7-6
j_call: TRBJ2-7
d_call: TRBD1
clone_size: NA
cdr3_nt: TGTGCCAGCAGCCCTACCGGGACAGGGGGCTACGAGCAGTACTTC
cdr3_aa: CASSPTGTGGYEQYF

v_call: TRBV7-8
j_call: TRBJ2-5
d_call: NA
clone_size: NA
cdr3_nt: TGTGCCAGCAGCTTAGTGTTAGCGGTGTACCAAGAGACCCAGTACTTC
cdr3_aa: CASSLVLAVYQETQYF